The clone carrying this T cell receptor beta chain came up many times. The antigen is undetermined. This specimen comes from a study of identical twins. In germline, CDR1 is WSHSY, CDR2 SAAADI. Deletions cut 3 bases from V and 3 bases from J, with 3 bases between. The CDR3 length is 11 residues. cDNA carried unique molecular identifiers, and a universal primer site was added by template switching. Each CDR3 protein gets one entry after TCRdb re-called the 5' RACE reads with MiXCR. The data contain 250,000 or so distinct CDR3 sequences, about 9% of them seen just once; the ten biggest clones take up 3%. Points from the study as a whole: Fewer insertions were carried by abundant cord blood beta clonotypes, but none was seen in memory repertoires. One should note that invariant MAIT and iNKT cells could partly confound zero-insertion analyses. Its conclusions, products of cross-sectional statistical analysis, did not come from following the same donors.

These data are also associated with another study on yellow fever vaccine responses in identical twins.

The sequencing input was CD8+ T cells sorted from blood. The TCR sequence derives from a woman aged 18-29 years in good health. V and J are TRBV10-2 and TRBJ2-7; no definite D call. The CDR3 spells CASSDNYEQYF. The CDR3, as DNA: TGCGCCAGCAGTGATAACTACGAGCAGTACTTC.